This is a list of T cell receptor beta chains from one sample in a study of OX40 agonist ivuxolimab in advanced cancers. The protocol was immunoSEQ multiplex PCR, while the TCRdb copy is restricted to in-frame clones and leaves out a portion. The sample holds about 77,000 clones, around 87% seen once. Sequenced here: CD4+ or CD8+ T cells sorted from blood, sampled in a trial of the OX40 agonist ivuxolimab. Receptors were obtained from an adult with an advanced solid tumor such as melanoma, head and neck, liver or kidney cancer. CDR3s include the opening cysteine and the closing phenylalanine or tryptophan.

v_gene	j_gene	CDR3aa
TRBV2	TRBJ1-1	CASQWGTTEAFF
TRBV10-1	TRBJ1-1	CASSGPEDTEAFF
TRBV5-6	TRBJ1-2	CASSLNLSGYTF
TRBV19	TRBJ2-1	CASSTPGLNNEQFF
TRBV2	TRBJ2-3	CANEADRGQDTQYF
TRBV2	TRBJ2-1	CASNRVGAYNEQFF
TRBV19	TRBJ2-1	CASTKLAGGPDNEQFF
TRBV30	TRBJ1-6	CAWAPGRLNYNSPLHF
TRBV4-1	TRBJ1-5	CASSPETGGSYQPQHF
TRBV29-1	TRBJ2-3	CSVEVLQGRGDTQYF
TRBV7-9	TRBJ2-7	CASSEGQSYEQYF
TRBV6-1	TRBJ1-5	CASSRGNQPQHF
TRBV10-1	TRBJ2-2	CASSDFGELFF
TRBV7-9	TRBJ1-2	CASSLVGGAGYGYTF
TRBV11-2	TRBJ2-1	CASSLVWREPDHEQFF
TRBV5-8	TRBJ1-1	CASSARRGTEAFF
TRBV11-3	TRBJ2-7	CASSLSQSAYEQYF
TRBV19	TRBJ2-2	CASSIQTSGGSGELFF
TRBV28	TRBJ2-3	CASSPGGGRDTQYF
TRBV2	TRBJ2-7	CASRERYEQYF
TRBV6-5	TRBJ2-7	CASSLDRREQYF
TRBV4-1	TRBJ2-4	CASSQEENPGNIQYF
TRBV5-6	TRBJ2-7	CASSYTGSYEQYF
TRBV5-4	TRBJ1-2	CASSQSDRIVYGYTF
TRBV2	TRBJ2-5	CAITRFGVQETQYF
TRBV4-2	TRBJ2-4	CASSPGTGNIQYF
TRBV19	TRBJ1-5	CASSIGQGFQNQPQHF
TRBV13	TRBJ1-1	CASSLTILGVDYTEAFF